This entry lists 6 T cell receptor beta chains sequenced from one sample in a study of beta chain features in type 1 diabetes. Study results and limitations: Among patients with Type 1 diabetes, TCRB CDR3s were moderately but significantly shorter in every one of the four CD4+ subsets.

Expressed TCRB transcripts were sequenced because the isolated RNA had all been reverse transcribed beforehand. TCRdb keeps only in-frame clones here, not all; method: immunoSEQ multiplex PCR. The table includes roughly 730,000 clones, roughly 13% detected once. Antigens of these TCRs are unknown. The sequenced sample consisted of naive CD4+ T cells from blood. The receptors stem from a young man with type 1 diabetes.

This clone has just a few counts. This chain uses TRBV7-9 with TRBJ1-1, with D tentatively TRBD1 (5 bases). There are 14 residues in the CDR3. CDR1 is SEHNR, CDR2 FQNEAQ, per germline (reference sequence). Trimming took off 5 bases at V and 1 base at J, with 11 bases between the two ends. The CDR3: CASSRLTENTEAFF. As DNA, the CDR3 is TGTGCCAGCAGCCGATTGACAGAGAACACTGAAGCTTTCTTT.

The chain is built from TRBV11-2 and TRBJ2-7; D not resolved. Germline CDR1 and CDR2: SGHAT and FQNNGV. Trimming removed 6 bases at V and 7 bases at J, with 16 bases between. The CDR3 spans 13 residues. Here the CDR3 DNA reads TGTGCCAGCAGTCAAGGAGCAGTGGGGGAGCAGTACTTC. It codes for CASSQGAVGEQYF.

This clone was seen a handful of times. For the CDR3, the DNA is TGTGCCAGCAGCTACACCCCAGATACGCAGTATTTT. This encodes CASSYTPDTQYF. The V and J genes are TRBV7-9 and TRBJ2-3; D uncertain. Germline-derived CDR1 and CDR2 are SEHNR and FQNEAQ (reference sequence). The ends were cut back, 4 bases at V and 4 bases at J, with 6 bases in the middle. This CDR3 contains 12 residues.

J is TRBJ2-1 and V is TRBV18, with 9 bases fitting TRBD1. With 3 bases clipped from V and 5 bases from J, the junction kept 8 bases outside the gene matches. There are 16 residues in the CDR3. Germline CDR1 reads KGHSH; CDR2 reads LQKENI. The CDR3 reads CASSPYRGRRDNEQFF. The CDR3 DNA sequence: TGTGCCAGCTCACCTTACAGGGGGCGACGCGACAATGAGCAGTTCTTC.

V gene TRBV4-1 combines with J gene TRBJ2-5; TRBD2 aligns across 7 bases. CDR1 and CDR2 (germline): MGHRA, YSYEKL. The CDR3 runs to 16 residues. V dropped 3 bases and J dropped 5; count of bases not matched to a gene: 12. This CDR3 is CASSHQGTGGKETQYF. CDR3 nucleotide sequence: TGCGCCAGCAGCCACCAGGGAACGGGGGGTAAGGAGACCCAGTACTTC.

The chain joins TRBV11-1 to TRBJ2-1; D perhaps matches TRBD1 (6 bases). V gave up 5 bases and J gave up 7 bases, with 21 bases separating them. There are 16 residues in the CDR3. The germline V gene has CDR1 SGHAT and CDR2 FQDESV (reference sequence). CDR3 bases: TGTGCCAGCAGCCCGTCCCCAGGGACACTTGTTAATGAGCAGTTCTTC. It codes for CASSPSPGTLVNEQFF.